Below, 22 T cell receptor beta chains from the same sample are listed, as sequenced in a study of blood T cell repertoires in COVID-19. The protocol was immunoSEQ multiplex PCR, while the TCRdb copy is restricted to in-frame clones and leaves out a portion. In the table there are a few hundred thousand clones, about 83% of which are singletons. Sample: PBMCs or T cells enriched from blood (not recorded which). These receptors originate from a woman aged 40 to 55 who had recovered from COVID-19.

The chain has TRBV30 and TRBJ1-2; D is unclear. This CDR3 has 13 residues. CDR1 is GTSNPN, CDR2 SVGIG, per germline (reference sequence). V gave up 2 bases and J gave up 4 bases, with 11 bases separating them. The CDR3 sequence is CAWSLSGFYGYTF. CDR3 in DNA: TGTGCCTGGAGTCTTTCGGGGTTCTATGGCTACACCTTC.

V and J are TRBV2 and TRBJ2-7, with TRBD2 matching 8 bases. The J segment lost 0 bases and the V segment lost 4 bases, leaving 5 bases of the junction unmatched. Germline V gene sequence: CDR1 SNHLY, CDR2 FYNNEI. The CDR3 runs to 15 residues. The CDR3 loop is CASSVQGLDSYEQYF. The CDR3 nucleotides read TGTGCCAGCAGTGTTCAGGGACTAGACTCCTACGAGCAGTACTTC.

This sequence joins TRBV4-2 and TRBJ2-3; 11 bases match TRBD2. This CDR3 contains 16 residues. V lost 5 bases to trimming and J lost 6 bases; unmatched junction nucleotides: 10. Germline values: CDR1 LGHNA, CDR2 YNFKEQ. CDR3 protein: CASSSAVLAGADTQYF. The CDR3 DNA follows: TGTGCCAGCAGCTCGGCCGTACTAGCGGGAGCGGATACGCAGTATTTT.

J is TRBJ2-5 and V is TRBV28; D gene uncertain. The CDR3 sequence is 12 residues long. V was pared by 2 bases and J by 7 bases, with 8 bases between. Germline CDR1 MDHEN, CDR2 SYDVKM. The CDR3 region is CASSLTPRTQYF. The CDR3 DNA reads TGTGCCAGCAGTTTAACCCCGAGGACCCAGTACTTC.

The chain recombines TRBV27 with TRBJ2-5; 10 bases map to TRBD1. The V gene end was trimmed by 1 base and the J gene end by 6 bases; junction bases not matched to a gene: 5. The CDR3 runs to 15 residues. The V gene's germline CDR1 is MNHEY and CDR2 SMNVEV (reference sequence). The CDR3 spells CASSLLTGGVQTQYF. As DNA, the CDR3 is TGTGCCAGCAGTTTATTGACAGGGGGCGTTCAGACCCAGTACTTC.

The rearrangement uses TRBV7-2 and TRBJ1-2; 7 bases fit TRBD1. J was trimmed by 5 bases and V by 1 base; bases with no gene match: 7. This CDR3 is built from 15 residues. CDR1 SGHTA and CDR2 FQGNSA come from the germline V gene. DNA of the CDR3: TGTGCCAGCAGCTTAGGGGTAGGGGGCGGGTATGGCTACACCTTC. Amino acid sequence: CASSLGVGGGYGYTF.

The V call is TRBV18, the J call TRBJ2-7, with 12 bases aligning to TRBD2. The CDR3 extends over 15 amino acids. Germline V CDR1 and CDR2: KGHSH, LQKENI. The junction had 3 bases not matched to a gene; V was cut back by 4 bases and J by 2 bases. The CDR3 is CASSRTSGRTYEQYF. The DNA of the CDR3 is TGTGCCAGCTCACGTACTAGCGGGAGGACCTACGAGCAGTACTTC.

The rearrangement joins TRBV11-2 to TRBJ2-5; 10 bases fit TRBD2. J was trimmed by 4 bases and V by 2 bases; bases with no gene match: 7. This CDR3 is 16 amino acids long. From germline, CDR1 is SGHAT and CDR2 FQNNGV. In DNA form, the CDR3 reads TGTGCCAGCAGCTTATATCTAGCGGGAGCAGGAGAGACCCAGTACTTC. Its protein product is CASSLYLAGAGETQYF.

This clone came up once. This rearrangement joins TRBV14 to TRBJ2-1; tentative D call: TRBD1 (6 bases). The CDR3 has 13 residues. V lost 0 bases to trimming and J lost 9 bases, with 9 bases between them. Germline CDR1 and CDR2: SGHDN and FVKESK. The CDR3 nucleotides are TGTGCCAGCAGCCAAGATACAGGGTTTGAGCAGTTCTTC. It codes for CASSQDTGFEQFF.

The chain couples TRBV7-9 to TRBJ1-1; 8 bases map to TRBD1. The junction had 11 bases not matched to a gene; V was cut back by 2 bases and J by 6 bases. The CDR3 is 16 residues long. Germline assignment: CDR1 SEHNR and CDR2 FQNEAQ (reference sequence). CDR3 in amino acids: CASSLPQQGAGAEAFF. The CDR3 DNA sequence: TGTGCCAGCAGCTTACCCCAGCAGGGGGCGGGCGCTGAAGCTTTCTTT.

CDR3 loop: CASSESGAGGLGYTF. CDR3 nucleotide sequence: TGTGCCAGCAGTGAATCGGGGGCAGGGGGCCTTGGCTACACCTTC. V usage is TRBV25-1 and J usage is TRBJ1-2, with 8 nucleotides matching TRBD1. Germline values: CDR1 MGHDK, CDR2 SYGVNS. The CDR3 sequence is 15 residues long. The V and J ends lost 1 base and 7 bases, in that order; junction bases with no gene match: 8.

The chain has TRBV18 and TRBJ1-4; D possibly corresponds to TRBD1 (6 bases). The V end lost 3 bases, the J end lost 4 bases, and 9 bases lay between the germline ends. The CDR3 length is 14 residues. Germline V gene sequence: CDR1 KGHSH, CDR2 LQKENI. The CDR3 DNA sequence: TGTGCCAGCTCACCCGACAGGTATAATGAAAAACTGTTTTTT. Amino acids: CASSPDRYNEKLFF.

The chain combines TRBV9 with TRBJ2-2; D gene uncertain. This CDR3 region has 16 residues. CDR1 is SGDLS and CDR2 is YYNGEE in the germline V gene. V lost 3 bases, J lost 6 bases, and 18 bases lay in between. CDR3 nucleotides: TGTGCCAGCAGCGAATCCCCCCTAGTGGCACCCGGGGAGCTGTTTTTT. Amino acid sequence: CASSESPLVAPGELFF.

V is TRBV5-6 and J is TRBJ2-5; no firm D call. The germline CDR1 and CDR2 sequences are SGHDT and YYEEEE. This CDR3 spans 14 amino acids. Between the trimmed V and J ends, which lost 1 base and 4 bases, there was a span of 11 bases. The DNA of the CDR3 is TGTGCCAGCAGCTTGCGTCACGGTTTAGAGACCCAGTACTTC. Protein sequence: CASSLRHGLETQYF.

The rearrangement uses TRBV13 and TRBJ1-2, with D unclear. The germline V gene has CDR1 PRHDT and CDR2 FYEKMQ (reference sequence). The CDR3 spans 12 residues. V lost 5 bases to trimming and J lost 7 bases, with 11 bases between them. CDR3: CASSLAASGYTF. The CDR3 DNA reads TGTGCCAGCAGCCTGGCCGCTTCTGGCTACACCTTC.

The chain links TRBV7-9 to TRBJ1-4; D perhaps matches TRBD1 (5 bases). Trimming took 4 bases from V and 6 from J, leaving 15 bases between them. From germline, CDR1 is SEHNR and CDR2 FQNEAQ (reference sequence). This CDR3 has 15 amino acids. This chain's CDR3 is CASSSYRGVDEKLFF. CDR3 sequence (DNA): TGTGCCAGCAGCTCTTATAGGGGCGTCGATGAAAAACTGTTTTTT.

The CDR3 reads CASSIVPSTGLGDYGYTF. The CDR3 nucleotides are TGTGCCAGTAGTATAGTCCCCTCGACAGGTCTAGGGGACTATGGCTACACCTTC. The rearrangement joins TRBV19 to TRBJ1-2; the D gene is possibly TRBD1 (6 bases). Looked up from germline, CDR1 is LNHDA and CDR2 is SQIVND (reference sequence). Trimming removed 1 base from V and 3 bases from J, with 21 bases in between. The CDR3 runs 18 residues.

The gene calls are TRBV2 and TRBJ2-3, with a tentative D call TRBD1 (6 bases). V dropped 6 bases and J dropped 1 base, with 8 bases sitting between them. The CDR3 covers 13 residues. CDR1 and CDR2 from the germline V gene are SNHLY and FYNNEI. CDR3 nucleotide sequence: TGTGCCAGCAGGCGGACAGGCACAGATACGCAGTATTTT. Its translation: CASRRTGTDTQYF.

The rearrangement joins TRBV7-2 to TRBJ1-4; D not resolved. Germline V gene data show CDR1 as SGHTA and CDR2 as FQGNSA. V lost 3 bases, J lost 7 bases, and 15 bases lay in between. The CDR3 extends over 15 amino acids. CDR3 nucleotide sequence: TGTGCCAGCAGCTTCAATTCATTTGGAGGTGAAAAACTGTTTTTT. It is translated as CASSFNSFGGEKLFF.

V and J are TRBV2 and TRBJ1-6, with D perhaps TRBD1 (5 bases). The V gene's germline CDR1 is SNHLY and CDR2 FYNNEI. Trimming stripped 1 base from V and 7 bases from J, with 8 bases between. This CDR3 comprises 14 residues. CDR3 amino acids: CASSEDRLNSPLHF. The CDR3 nucleotides read TGTGCCAGCAGTGAAGACAGGCTAAATTCACCCCTCCACTTT.

The chain combines TRBV28 with TRBJ1-3, with a weak D call TRBD1 (5 bases). The V and J ends lost 2 bases and 4 bases respectively, with 15 bases between them. Germline V gene sequence: CDR1 MDHEN, CDR2 SYDVKM. The CDR3 runs to 16 residues. The CDR3 DNA is TGTGCCAGCAGTTTAAAGGGGCCTACAACAGGAAACACCATATATTTT. Translated: CASSLKGPTTGNTIYF.

The chain combines TRBV4-1 with TRBJ2-5, with TRBD2 as a possible D gene (5 bases). This CDR3 has 15 residues. CDR1 MGHRA and CDR2 YSYEKL come from the germline V gene. The V gene lost 4 bases and the J gene lost 4 bases, with 16 bases spanning the gap. The CDR3 is CASSLFEGFGETQYF. The CDR3 nucleotides are TGCGCCAGCAGCCTCTTTGAGGGTTTCGGAGAGACCCAGTACTTC.